One sample yielded the 20 T cell receptor beta chains listed below, sequenced in a study of T cell responses to AZD1222 COVID-19 vaccine. Measured with immunoSEQ multiplex PCR; TCRdb has only the in-frame clones, and not every one. The sample lists 100,000 to 150,000 clones, 88% occurring once. This specimen consisted of peripheral blood, obtained on day 0 of AZD1222 vaccination. The receptors here all came from an adult in good health.

The chain couples TRBV7-8 to TRBJ1-5; D is undetermined. Trimming cost V 5 bases and J 4 bases, with 9 bases left between them. CDR1 SGHVS and CDR2 FQNEAQ come from the germline V gene. The CDR3 is made up of 13 amino acids. Here the CDR3 reads CASSQAGNQPQHF. The DNA for the CDR3 is TGTGCCAGCAGCCAAGCGGGGAATCAGCCCCAGCATTTT.

V and J are TRBV28 and TRBJ2-7; 7 nucleotides agree with TRBD2. CDR1 and CDR2 from the germline V gene are MDHEN and SYDVKM. The CDR3 loop spans 14 amino acids. J lost 3 bases, V lost 3 bases, and 5 bases had no gene match. The CDR3: CASSLATSSYEQYF. In DNA form, the CDR3 reads TGTGCCAGCAGTTTGGCGACTAGCAGCTACGAGCAGTACTTC.

The V call is TRBV5-4, the J call TRBJ2-5; D is unclear. This CDR3 spans 15 amino acids. CDR1 and CDR2 (germline): SGHNT, YYREEE (reference sequence). The V and J ends lost 0 bases and 5 bases respectively, with 14 bases between them. CDR3 DNA sequence: TGTGCCAGCAGCTTGGTCGCGACACTCAGCGAGACCCAGTACTTC. As protein: CASSLVATLSETQYF.

V and J are TRBV6-5 and TRBJ1-1; 8 bases fit TRBD1. V lost 5 bases and J lost 4; bases outside the gene matches: 6. The CDR3 loop spans 14 amino acids. In germline, CDR1 is MNHEY, CDR2 SVGAGI. The CDR3 DNA reads TGTGCCAGCAGTACCTCAGGGGGCCGCACTGAAGCTTTCTTT. Translated: CASSTSGGRTEAFF.

The chain links TRBV5-3 to TRBJ1-2, with D hard to call. TRBV5-3 is sorted into the ORF group, with uncertain function. This CDR3 comprises 13 residues. The DNA for the CDR3 is TGTGCGAGAGCGGGAGGAGGAAACTATGGCTACACCTTC. Translated: CARAGGGNYGYTF.

The chain uses TRBV3-1 (or the pseudogene TRBV3-2) and TRBJ1-4; D unresolved. V was clipped by 4 bases and J by 8 bases, with 17 bases between them. The CDR3 loop spans 15 amino acids. Germline values: CDR1 LGHDT, CDR2 YNNKEL (reference sequence). Here the CDR3 reads CASSRKVDPGEKLFF. CDR3 nucleotides: TGTGCCAGCAGCCGGAAGGTGGACCCCGGCGAAAAACTGTTTTTT.

This clone was counted a few times. V is TRBV7-8 and J is TRBJ2-1; 8 nucleotides line up with TRBD2. The germline CDR1 and CDR2 sequences are SGHVS and FQNEAQ. Losses at the gene ends were 5 bases for V and 4 bases for J; bases not matched to a gene: 4. This CDR3 is built from 14 residues. The CDR3 protein is CASSRAGAYNEQFF. For the CDR3, the DNA is TGTGCCAGCAGCCGAGCGGGGGCTTACAATGAGCAGTTCTTC.

The chain couples TRBV4-1 to TRBJ2-7; 11 bases align to TRBD2. Per germline, CDR1 MGHRA and CDR2 YSYEKL. CDR3 length equals 15 residues. The V and J ends lost 2 bases and 3 bases, in that order; junction bases with no gene match: 3. The DNA of the CDR3 is TGCGCCAGCAGCCAAACTAGCGGGGGAGGCTACGAGCAGTACTTC. Translation gives CASSQTSGGGYEQYF.

This chain joins TRBV19 and TRBJ2-1; 8 nucleotides align to TRBD1. The CDR3 runs to 15 residues. J gave up 4 bases and V 5 bases, and 7 bases lay outside the gene matches. Germline CDR1 and CDR2: LNHDA and SQIVND (reference sequence). The CDR3 region has the DNA TGTGCCAGTAGTGCGGACAGGGTGACTTACAATGAGCAGTTCTTC. Its protein product is CASSADRVTYNEQFF.

The chain has TRBV11-2 and TRBJ2-7; the D call may be TRBD1 or TRBD2 (5 bases each). Deletions cut 10 bases from V and 6 bases from J, with 13 bases between. The germline V gene encodes CDR1 SGHAT and CDR2 FQNNGV. There are 11 residues in the CDR3. The CDR3 DNA is TGTGCCACCCGAGCCGGGACCGAGCAGTACTTC. Protein: CATRAGTEQYF.

This clone was recorded only once. The chain uses TRBV19 and TRBJ2-7; tentative D call: TRBD1 (5 bases). There are 15 residues in the CDR3. Looked up from germline, CDR1 is LNHDA and CDR2 is SQIVND (reference sequence). Trimming stripped 1 base from V and 3 bases from J, with 13 bases between. The CDR3 loop is CASSIAGSPIYEQYF. The CDR3 DNA reads TGTGCCAGTAGTATAGCAGGGTCGCCGATCTACGAGCAGTACTTC.

This clone turned up a few times. The V call is TRBV6-2 or TRBV6-3, the J call TRBJ1-6; unclear D gene. Germline V gene data show CDR1 as MNHEY and CDR2 as SVGEGT. The CDR3 covers 14 residues. V was cut by 6 bases and J by 6 bases, with 12 bases left in between. The CDR3, as DNA: TGTGCCAGCAGCTTCGGACTGGGTAATTCACCCCTCCACTTT. Translation gives CASSFGLGNSPLHF.

The J gene is TRBJ2-7, the V gene TRBV13, with TRBD2 matching 7 bases. The better agreement between TRBJ2-1 and the DNA end casts doubt on the J call. This CDR3 comprises 16 residues. Germline V lookup: CDR1 PRHDT, CDR2 FYEKMQ (reference sequence). The CDR3, as DNA: TGTGCCAGCAGCAGCGCACCGGGAGGAGGGACGAATGAGCAGTTCTTC. This codes for CASSSAPGGGTNEQFF.

CDR3 sequence reads: CASSQTGKRETQYF. The CDR3 DNA sequence: TGTGCCAGCAGTCAGACTGGGAAAAGAGAGACCCAGTACTTC. The chain uses TRBV6-5 and TRBJ2-5; unclear D gene. Deletions cut 5 bases from V and 4 bases from J, with 14 bases between. CDR3 length equals 14 residues. The germline V gene encodes CDR1 MNHEY and CDR2 SVGAGI.

CDR3 region: CASKSVGGLGGYTF. The CDR3 nucleotides read TGCGCCAGCAAGTCGGTCGGGGGATTGGGTGGCTACACCTTC. The chain employs TRBV5-1 and TRBJ1-2; possible D gene TRBD1, 5 bases. There are 14 residues in the CDR3. V dropped 6 bases and J dropped 7 bases, with 19 bases sitting between them. Germline loops: CDR1 SGHRS, CDR2 YFSETQ.

The chain employs TRBV7-9 and TRBJ2-3, with 7 bases matching TRBD2. J gave up 5 bases and V 8 bases, and 13 bases lay outside the gene matches. The CDR3 totals 15 residues. Germline V gene lookup returns CDR1 SEHNR and CDR2 FQNEAQ (reference sequence). CDR3 amino acids: CASSLTWAGEDTQYF. CDR3 DNA: TGTGCCAGCTCCTTAACATGGGCGGGGGAAGATACGCAGTATTTT.

The rearrangement links TRBV27 to TRBJ2-7; D is possibly TRBD1 or TRBD2 (5 bases each). The V gene's germline CDR1 is MNHEY and CDR2 SMNVEV (reference sequence). This CDR3 spans 15 amino acids. The germline V and J ends were trimmed by 3 bases and 6 bases, with 18 bases remaining between them. CDR3 bases: TGTGCCAGCAGTTTTGCTTTAGGGACCCTTCCCGAGCAGTACTTC. It translates to CASSFALGTLPEQYF.

V gene TRBV10-3 combines with J gene TRBJ2-5; 14 bases line up with TRBD2. J was trimmed by 2 bases and V by 4 bases; bases with no gene match: 3. CDR1 is ENHRY and CDR2 is SYGVKD in the germline V gene. CDR3 length equals 16 residues. This CDR3 reads CAISVGTSGSQETQYF. The CDR3 nucleotides are TGTGCCATCAGTGTTGGGACTAGCGGGAGTCAAGAGACCCAGTACTTC.

The chain recombines TRBV5-1 with TRBJ2-2; D call uncertain. The CDR3 has 14 residues. Deletions cut 3 bases from V and 1 base from J, with 7 bases between. The germline V gene has CDR1 SGHRS and CDR2 YFSETQ. The CDR3 region has the DNA TGCGCCAGCAGCTCGGACGGGAACACCGGGGAGCTGTTTTTT. It translates to CASSSDGNTGELFF.

The genes are TRBV9 and TRBJ1-4, with TRBD1 matching 8 bases. From germline, CDR1 is SGDLS and CDR2 YYNGEE. The CDR3 runs to 15 residues. J gave up 7 bases and V 4 bases, and 9 bases lay outside the gene matches. The CDR3 nucleotides are TGTGCCAGCAGCACTCAGGGGCAGGGGGCTGAAAAACTGTTTTTT. Its protein product is CASSTQGQGAEKLFF. Based on the CDR3 plus reference TRBV9 and TRBJ1-4, the full variable domain is DSGVTQTPKHLITATGQRVTLRCSPRSGDLSVYWYQQSLDQGLQFLIQYYNGEERAKGNILERFSAQQFPDLHSELNLSSLELGDSALYFCASSTQGQGAEKLFFGSGTQLSVL.